The rows below give T cell receptor beta chains drawn from one sample of a study of human T cells and chemical hapten exposure. TCRdb passed the RACE reads through MiXCR, listing each CDR3 protein once. Of roughly 100,000 distinct CDR3 sequences detected, 9.5% to 15% appear once; the ten largest clones hold roughly 1.5%. This sample comprised whole blood, obtained in connection with sensitization to the hapten diphenylcyclopropenone (DPC). These receptors all come from a woman between 50 and 59 years old with alopecia areata. Some clones in this sample may be carry-over from other donors' samples. CDR3s leave out the opening cysteine and the closing phenylalanine or tryptophan. Each record gives: CDR3 length, V gene, CDR3 protein.

17 TRBV28 ASSGVGRPDRGSGYGYT
13 TRBV4-1 ASSQGVVSYNEQF
12 TRBV28 ASSYPGTGYEQY
11 TRBV11-2 ASQPNPQETQY
13 TRBV18 ASSPRTGRKVKAF
11 TRBV3-1 ASSHPTGFGYT
13 TRBV5-4 ASSHMGQPQETQY
11 TRBV24-1 ATSDSGTDTQY
14 TRBV6-2/TRBV6-3 ASSYFGQGPNQPQH
10 TRBV28 AASTLPAEQY
12 TRBV11-2 ASSLKRGYNEQF
13 TRBV5-6 ASSLGLAGAETQY
11 TRBV6-5 ASRGPRRGGYT
16 TRBV7-2 ASSSGRPYGSGANVLT
12 TRBV18 ASSTQDYTGELF
13 TRBV28 ASSPGGGGGQPQH
16 TRBV4-2 ASSQENPRTGTGDTQY
12 TRBV11-3 ASGKGANTGELF
12 TRBV3-1 ASSQEPGSSGYT
13 TRBV10-1 ASKGSPGIYQPQH
13 TRBV5-1 ASSLEAYTVGTQY
11 TRBV5-8 ASSLIRGTEAF
12 TRBV12-3/TRBV12-4 ASFEWSPNYGYT
14 TRBV27 ASSLQGAGMTQPQH
12 TRBV28 ASSLFRADQPQH
11 TRBV12-3/TRBV12-4 ASSLGEVIGYT
16 TRBV18 ASSPRAQDRSYQETQY
9 TRBV10-3 AISEVGPQF
11 TRBV20-1 SATGPPRNEQF
13 TRBV12-3/TRBV12-4 ASSLIGGGQETQY
10 TRBV19 ASSEGAYGYT
13 TRBV28 ASKAPQLGRNGYT
16 TRBV11-2 ASSSSLLSATKNTEAF
12 TRBV10-2 ASSRGDSNYGYT
9 TRBV6-1 ASSEWDGYT
13 TRBV5-1 ASTLAASSYNEQF
9 TRBV6-5 ASSYYQPQH
13 TRBV6-2/TRBV6-3 ASSGPTGVRETQY
14 TRBV2 ASRGTGEVFFYGYT
13 TRBV20-1 SANVLAGRTDTQY
12 TRBV6-1 ASRAGATGNTIY
12 TRBV12-3/TRBV12-4 ASSPRTGAYEQY
13 TRBV11-2 ASTLRTGTSYEQY
13 TRBV7-6 ASSSSLALTYEQY
15 TRBV20-1 SARDSRLSGRFVEQF
13 TRBV6-2/TRBV6-3 ASRLVGLVFGRSF
12 TRBV5-1 ASGKAVDTDTQY
13 TRBV6-2/TRBV6-3 ASSSAGTGTYEQY
13 TRBV7-6 ASSLNVNLYNEQF
16 TRBV6-6 ASSYGRNRAASNQPQH